This record concerns one T cell receptor beta chain sequence. The target of this receptor is not known. The read ends 3 residues early relative to the CDR3; the germline J gene fills the gap. Every participant had a single incident cervical HPV16 infection, and prevalent HPV16 infections were excluded. Cervical HPV DNA was detected with MY09/MY11 PCR, and genotyping was done with dot-blot hybridization. About 15 mL of heparinized blood were centrifuged, and the buffy coat was split into aliquots, frozen at -30 degrees C, and then kept at -80 degrees C. QIAGEN kits were used to extract genomic DNA from the buffy coat specimens. TCR beta CDR3 regions were amplified by multiplex PCR using the immunoSEQ assay from an average of around 1,200 ng genomic DNA per sample. The assay corrected primer bias using a complete synthetic TCR repertoire to establish an amplification baseline. The amplicons were sequenced using the Illumina platform. The original methods were these. Sequences were error-corrected by clustering with frequency ratios and a modified nearest-neighbor algorithm and were then analyzed in the immunoSEQ Analyzer with IMGT gene definitions. At each rarefaction depth, TCR richness and evenness were averaged over 20 rarefaction repeats, and samples with fewer sequences than the depth were excluded. Wilcoxon rank sum tests with FDR correction were used to compare relative abundances of V, D and J genes between the groups. An intraclass correlation of around 96% for TCR richness and an average of about 77% across approximately 63 gene segments were obtained from the blinded duplicates. TCRdb stores this immuneACCESS table with in-frame sequences only. Part of the clones is absent; in the studies checked, under half of the shortfall reflects unresolved V genes, and no reason is known for the rest. V, J and clone size reflect that table, while D and trimming were determined from the DNA. The sample table includes 35,000 to 45,000 clones. The ten most abundant clones make up roughly 1.2% of the sample.

This record belongs to a study of T cells in women clearing cervical HPV infection listed by TCRdb under 2018. At the level of the whole study: Cases were roughly 24 women with histologically confirmed HPV16-related CIN3 or worse, including 2 invasive cancers. The controls were around 26 women whose single incident HPV16 infection cleared within 12 months with no development of precancer or cancer. Blood from cases was collected at the visit where the lesion was first found, while blood from controls was collected once the infection could no longer be detected. Among cases, blood sampling came a median of about 150 days after lesion detection, with an interquartile range of about 80 to 220 days. Since HLA typing was available for only a few women, HLA type could not be ruled out as a confounder. The exploratory proof-of-principle case-control study was nested within the Guanacaste HPV Natural History Study in Costa Rica and compared TCR repertoires across cervical HPV16 outcomes. Cases were matched to controls by age within five years and by the year the sample was collected. A median age of almost 35 years was observed in cases versus 37 to 45 in controls, and no significant differences in baseline characteristics were found. In the parent cohort, 8,500 to 12,000 women aged 18 or older were enrolled in Guanacaste, Costa Rica, during about 1993 to 1995 and were followed for six to seven years. Five blinded duplicates per group were added as quality controls, so that 60 or so samples were obtained: roughly 50 participants and some 10 replicates. Study-level results and caveats: Whether associations preceded infection or resulted from infection could not be shown with the cross-sectional design, and effector/memory subsets and HPV-specific T cells were not isolated. Lower TRBV6-7 relative abundance was observed in cases than in controls (around 0.1% versus 0.15%; Bonferroni P = 0.0008). Because the number of T cells per sample was unknown, the richness differences could reflect varying T-cell content rather than repertoire biology. By combining richness with V gene abundances, random forest classifiers separated cases from controls with an estimated AUC of roughly 0.84. CIN3+ cases had significantly higher TCR repertoire richness than controls across sequencing depths, but evenness did not differ between the groups.

From the cysteine through the phenylalanine, the CDR3 covers 15 amino acids. Only the CDR3 bases that were read are kept: 36 of them, in frame from base 1. Reading the germline V gene gives CDR1 SGHTA and CDR2 FQGTGA. Recombination linked TRBV7-3 to TRBJ1-4; TRBD1 could be the D gene, as 6 bases match. This TCR was sampled from a woman between 18 and 69 years old with a cervical HPV16 infection that either progressed to CIN3+ or cleared (not recorded which). Sequencing was done on a sample of blood buffy coat. The CDR3 protein is CASSSVASGANVLFF. The sequenced CDR3 bases are TGTGCCAGCAGCTCGGTCGCGTCAGGGGCCAACGTA.